The next 9 T cell receptor beta chains were all read from a single sample in a study of shared T cell receptors in the human thymus. Measured with immunoSEQ multiplex PCR; TCRdb has only the in-frame clones, and not every one. The data hold about 710,000 clones, with more than 75% observed a single time. These data are also associated with another study on human thymus T cells.

The sequenced sample was thymocytes. The receptors shown here come from a boy under three years old with a congenital heart defect.

V and J are TRBV4-3 and TRBJ2-5, with D possibly matching TRBD2 (6 bases). In germline, CDR1 is LGHNA, CDR2 YSLEER. V lost 0 bases to trimming and J lost 0 bases, with 14 bases between them. The CDR3 consists of 17 residues. CDR3 bases: TGCGCCAGCAGCCAAGATTCGGGAGTAGCCTACCAAGAGACCCAGTACTTC. Its translation: CASSQDSGVAYQETQYF.

The chain combines TRBV4-3 with TRBJ2-1; 13 positions match TRBD2. Losses at the gene ends were 3 bases for V and 9 bases for J; bases not matched to a gene: 5. CDR3 length: 15 amino acids. Germline V gene lookup returns CDR1 LGHNA and CDR2 YSLEER. The DNA for the CDR3 is TGCGCCAGCAGCCAGCGGGGACTAGCGGGATTTGAGCAGTTCTTC. It encodes CASSQRGLAGFEQFF.

Regarding this clone: Other DNA sequences in this specimen translate into the identical CDR3. The rearrangement uses TRBV4-3 and TRBJ2-1; D unclear. This CDR3 has 13 residues. Germline CDR1 and CDR2: LGHNA and YSLEER. Trimming cost V 3 bases and J 5 bases, with 8 bases left between them. In DNA, the CDR3 is TGCGCCAGCAGCCACCGACTTGACAATGAGCAGTTCTTC. This sequence encodes CASSHRLDNEQFF.

This chain uses TRBV21-1 with TRBJ1-1. TRBV21-1 is recorded as a pseudogene. The CDR3 loop spans 19 amino acids. In DNA, the CDR3 is TGTGCCAGCAGCAGCCCCAACCAAAAACCGGGTCAACGGGAACTTGAAGCTTTCTTT. This encodes CASSSPNQKPGQRELEAFF.

This clone was observed a single time. This chain links TRBV5-1 with TRBJ2-7; 10 positions match TRBD1. V trimming: 4 bases; J trimming: 2 bases; junction bases outside the gene matches: 6. The CDR3 runs 15 residues. The germline CDR1 and CDR2 sequences are SGHRS and YFSETQ. The CDR3 nucleotides are TGCGCCAGCAGCCCATCAGACAGGGGGCCCTACGAGCAGTACTTC. Amino acids: CASSPSDRGPYEQYF.

V is TRBV19 and J is TRBJ2-4; 11 bases fit TRBD2. V shed 6 bases and J 6 bases; nucleotides not matched to a gene: 10. The CDR3 spans 16 residues. Germline V gene data show CDR1 as LNHDA and CDR2 as SQIVND (reference sequence). CDR3: CASSLAGGQGGNIQYF. CDR3 coding DNA: TGTGCCAGTAGCCTAGCGGGGGGCCAGGGGGGAAACATTCAGTACTTC.

This chain uses TRBV28 with TRBJ2-2; D uncertain. Trimming left V 3 bases short and J 0 bases short, with 11 bases between. CDR3 length: 16 amino acids. The germline V gene has CDR1 MDHEN and CDR2 SYDVKM. The CDR3 sequence is CASSFIGGPNTGELFF. Written as DNA, the CDR3 is TGTGCCAGCAGTTTTATCGGCGGCCCGAACACCGGGGAGCTGTTTTTT.

This clone has more than one count but fewer than ten. This chain uses TRBV5-5 with TRBJ1-3, with D hard to call. The CDR3 sequence is 13 residues long. Trimming pared 3 bases from V and 2 bases from J, leaving 6 bases between. CDR1 is SGHKS and CDR2 is YYEKEE in the germline V gene (reference sequence). In DNA, the CDR3 is TGTGCCAGCAGCTGGTCGGCTGGAAACACCATATATTTT. Translated, it gives CASSWSAGNTIYF.

The sample holds a few counts of this clone. CDR3 residues: CASSLSVDRFHTEAFF. DNA for the CDR3: TGCGCCAGCAGCCTTTCGGTGGACAGGTTCCACACTGAAGCTTTCTTT. The J gene is TRBJ1-1, the V gene TRBV4-1, with 7 positions matching TRBD1. This CDR3 spans 16 amino acids. The junction had 11 bases not matched to a gene; V was cut back by 4 bases and J by 3 bases. Germline V CDR1 and CDR2: MGHRA, YSYEKL.